Listed here is a single T cell receptor (beta chain). Trimming removed 7 bases at V and 3 bases at J, with 19 bases between. This CDR3 region has 15 residues. From germline, CDR1 is SGHRS and CDR2 YFSETQ. The data were taken from a study of early T cells in non-severe SARS-CoV-2 infection. TCRdb passed the 5' RACE reads through MiXCR, listing each CDR3 protein once. The repertoire includes 55,000 to 75,000 distinct CDR3 sequences, about an eighth of them detected once, and roughly 1.2% sits in the top ten. The sequenced material came from whole blood. The V call is TRBV5-1, the J call TRBJ1-2; no clear D gene. The sequence was collected from an adult who was a healthcare worker with PCR-confirmed SARS-CoV-2 infection or an uninfected control (not recorded which). CDR3 protein: CASAPRAVGDYGYTF. CDR3 DNA sequence: TGCGCCAGCGCCCCTAGGGCAGTCGGGGACTATGGCTACACCTTC.